This T cell receptor beta chain was obtained from a study of T cell responses to AZD1222 COVID-19 vaccine. Study-level information: Timing groups of about 4 and about 12 weeks for second doses were pooled.

The CDR3 spans 13 residues. V gave up 0 bases and J gave up 7 bases, with 10 bases separating them. Germline V CDR1 and CDR2: MDHEN, SYDVKM. Study-level findings and limits: In the spike-specific TCR repertoire, nearly half reportedly target unmutated variant regions. There were repertoire samples only from the period after the peak T cell response. Donors in the cohort were predominantly white British and more often female, and clonal diversity was possibly underestimated.

Libraries were prepared by immunoSEQ multiplex PCR; TCRdb keeps only in-frame clonotypes and omits some of them. The sample includes approximately 170,000 clones, 91% of them seen just once. Details on this clone: No antigen is known for it.

The sequence was collected from an adult in good health. The material sequenced was peripheral blood, taken on day 0 of AZD1222 vaccination. This chain links TRBV28 with TRBJ2-7; D is undetermined. This CDR3 reads CASSLWGFREQYF. The CDR3 bases are TGTGCCAGCAGTTTATGGGGGTTTAGGGAGCAGTACTTC.